This TCR beta chain was profiled in a study of cytomegalovirus exposure and HLA in healthy donors. Use of 60 Vbeta and 13 Jbeta primers characterized the PCR. Libraries were prepared by immunoSEQ multiplex PCR; TCRdb keeps only in-frame clonotypes and omits some of them. The table lists roughly 160,000 clones, 80% of them singletons. The CDR3 is 15 amino acids. Germline assignment: CDR1 SEHNR and CDR2 FQNEAQ (reference sequence). Comments on this clone: Germline is not matched at one junction end, which may reflect a read error.

The rearrangement joins TRBV7-9 to TRBJ1-2, with TRBD1 as a possible D gene (5 bases). The sample taken for sequencing was PBMCs. The receptor comes from a man in his thirties or forties in good health and CMV-seronegative. The CDR3 DNA follows: TGTTCCAGCAGCTTAGGGGTACAGGTACCCTATGGCTACACCTTC. Protein product: CSSSLGVQVPYGYTF.